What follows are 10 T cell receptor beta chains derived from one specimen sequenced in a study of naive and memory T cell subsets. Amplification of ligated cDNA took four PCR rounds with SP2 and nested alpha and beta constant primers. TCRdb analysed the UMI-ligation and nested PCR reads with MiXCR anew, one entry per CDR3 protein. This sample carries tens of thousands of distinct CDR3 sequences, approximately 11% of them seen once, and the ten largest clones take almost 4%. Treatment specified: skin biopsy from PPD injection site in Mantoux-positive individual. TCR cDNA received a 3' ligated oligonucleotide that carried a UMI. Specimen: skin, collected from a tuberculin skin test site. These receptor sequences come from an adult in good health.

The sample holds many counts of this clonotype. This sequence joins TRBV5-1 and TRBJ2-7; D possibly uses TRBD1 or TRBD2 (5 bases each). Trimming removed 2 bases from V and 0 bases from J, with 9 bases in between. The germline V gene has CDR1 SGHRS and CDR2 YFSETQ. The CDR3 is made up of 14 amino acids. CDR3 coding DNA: TGCGCCAGCAGCTTTAACGGGGCCTCCTACGAGCAGTACTTC. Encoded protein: CASSFNGASYEQYF.

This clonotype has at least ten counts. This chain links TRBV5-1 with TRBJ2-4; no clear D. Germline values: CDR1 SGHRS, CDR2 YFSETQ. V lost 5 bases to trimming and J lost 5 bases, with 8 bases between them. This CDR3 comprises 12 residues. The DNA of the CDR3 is TGCGCCAGCAGTAGTTCTCAAAACATTCAGTACTTC. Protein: CASSSSQNIQYF. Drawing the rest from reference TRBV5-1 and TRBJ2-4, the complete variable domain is KAGVTQTPRYLIKTRGQQVTLSCSPISGHRSVSWYQQTPGQGLQFLFEYFSETQRNKGNFPGRFSGRQFSNSRSEMNVSTLELGDSALYLCASSSSQNIQYFGAGTRLSVL.

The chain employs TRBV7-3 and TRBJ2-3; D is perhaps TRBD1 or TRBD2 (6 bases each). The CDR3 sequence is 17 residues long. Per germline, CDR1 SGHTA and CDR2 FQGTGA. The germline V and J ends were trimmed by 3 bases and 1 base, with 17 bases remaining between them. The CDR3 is CASSFSTGGGRTDTQYF. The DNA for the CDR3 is TGTGCCAGCAGCTTCTCGACAGGAGGGGGTCGCACAGATACGCAGTATTTT.

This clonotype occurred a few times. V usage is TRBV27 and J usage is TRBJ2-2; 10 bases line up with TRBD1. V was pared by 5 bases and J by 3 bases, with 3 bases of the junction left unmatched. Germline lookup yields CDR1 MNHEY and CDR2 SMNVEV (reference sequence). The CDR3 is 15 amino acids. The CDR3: CASSEDRGHTGELFF. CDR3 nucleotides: TGTGCCAGCAGTGAAGACAGGGGGCACACCGGGGAGCTGTTTTTT.

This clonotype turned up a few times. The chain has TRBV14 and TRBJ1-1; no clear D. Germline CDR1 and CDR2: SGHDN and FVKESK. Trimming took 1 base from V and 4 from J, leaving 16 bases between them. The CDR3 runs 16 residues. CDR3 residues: CASSQGGRVRGTEAFF. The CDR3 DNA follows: TGTGCCAGCAGCCAAGGCGGTCGTGTCCGGGGCACTGAAGCTTTCTTT.

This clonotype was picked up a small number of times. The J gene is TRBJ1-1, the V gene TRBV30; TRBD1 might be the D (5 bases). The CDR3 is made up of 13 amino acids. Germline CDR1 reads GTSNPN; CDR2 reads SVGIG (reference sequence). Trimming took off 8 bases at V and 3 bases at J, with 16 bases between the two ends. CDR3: CARLDGGDTEAFF. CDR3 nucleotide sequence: TGTGCCCGCCTTGACGGGGGGGACACTGAAGCTTTCTTT.

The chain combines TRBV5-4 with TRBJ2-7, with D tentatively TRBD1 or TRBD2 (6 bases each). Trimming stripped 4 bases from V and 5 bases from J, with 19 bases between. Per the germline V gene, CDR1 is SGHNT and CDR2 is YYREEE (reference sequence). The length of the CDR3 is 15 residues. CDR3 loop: CASSPFRSGADEQYF. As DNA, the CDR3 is TGTGCCAGCAGCCCCTTCCGATCGGGGGCGGACGAGCAGTACTTC.

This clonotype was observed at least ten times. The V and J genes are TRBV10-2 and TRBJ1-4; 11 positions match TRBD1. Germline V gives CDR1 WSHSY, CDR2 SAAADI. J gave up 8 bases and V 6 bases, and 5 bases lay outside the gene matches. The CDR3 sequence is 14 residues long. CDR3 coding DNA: TGCGCCAGCAGAGGACAGGGGGCGCGAGAAAAACTGTTTTTT. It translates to CASRGQGAREKLFF.

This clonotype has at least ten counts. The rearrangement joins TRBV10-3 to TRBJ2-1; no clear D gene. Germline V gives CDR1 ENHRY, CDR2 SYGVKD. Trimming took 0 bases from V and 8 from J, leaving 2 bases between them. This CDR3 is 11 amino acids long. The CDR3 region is CAISESHEQFF. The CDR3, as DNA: TGTGCCATCAGTGAGTCTCATGAGCAGTTCTTC.

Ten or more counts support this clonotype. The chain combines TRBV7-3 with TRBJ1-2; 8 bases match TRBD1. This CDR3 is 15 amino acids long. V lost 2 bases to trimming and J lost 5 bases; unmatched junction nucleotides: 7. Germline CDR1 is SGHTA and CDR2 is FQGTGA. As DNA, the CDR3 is TGTGCCAGCAGCTTAGCGGCAGGGGGCCTGTATGGCTACACCTTC. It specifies CASSLAAGGLYGYTF.